This is a list of T cell receptor beta chains from one sample in a study of shared clonotypes between healthy human individuals. Data came from immunoSEQ multiplex PCR; TCRdb stores just in-frame clones and leaves some out. The data contain 500,000 to 700,000 clones, 85% to 95% of them seen just once; the ten biggest clones take up approximately 0.12%. What was sequenced was naive CD8+ T cells sorted from blood. These receptor sequences come from a woman under 40 in good health. Both conserved end residues are part of each CDR3. D genes are given only for firm matches. The size of a clone is reported for some rows only, either as once, few or many, or as a class for expanded clones.

v_gene: TRBV28; j_gene: TRBJ2-7; d_gene: -; abundance: -; CDR3aa: CASSLVGGHYEQYF; CDR3nt: TGTGCCAGCAGCCTCGTGGGGGGACACTACGAGCAGTACTTC
v_gene: TRBV27; j_gene: TRBJ2-2; d_gene: -; abundance: once; CDR3aa: CASSGGDTGELFF; CDR3nt: TGTGCCAGCAGTGGAGGGGACACCGGGGAGCTGTTTTTT
v_gene: TRBV11-2; j_gene: TRBJ2-1; d_gene: TRBD2; abundance: -; CDR3aa: CASSPPLAGAHNEQFF; CDR3nt: TGTGCCAGCAGCCCCCCCCTAGCGGGAGCGCACAATGAGCAGTTCTTC
v_gene: TRBV5-1; j_gene: TRBJ2-7; d_gene: -; abundance: -; CDR3aa: CASSLGGLYEQYF; CDR3nt: TGCGCCAGCAGCTTAGGGGGTCTGTACGAGCAGTACTTC
v_gene: TRBV11-3; j_gene: TRBJ2-7; d_gene: -; abundance: -; CDR3aa: CASSSPLSSSHEQYF; CDR3nt: TGTGCCAGCAGCTCCCCCCTGTCTAGTAGCCACGAGCAGTACTTC
v_gene: TRBV4-1; j_gene: TRBJ2-3; d_gene: -; abundance: -; CDR3aa: CASSQDRFYTQYF; CDR3nt: TGCGCCAGCAGCCAGGACAGATTCTATACGCAGTATTTT
v_gene: TRBV11-3; j_gene: TRBJ2-7; d_gene: -; abundance: -; CDR3aa: CASSFAGPSYEQYF; CDR3nt: TGTGCCAGCAGCTTTGCGGGACCAAGCTACGAGCAGTACTTC
v_gene: TRBV6-5; j_gene: TRBJ1-4; d_gene: TRBD1; abundance: -; CDR3aa: CASSPWTGGNEKLFF; CDR3nt: TGTGCCAGCAGTCCCTGGACAGGGGGTAATGAAAAACTGTTTTTT
v_gene: TRBV4-1; j_gene: TRBJ2-3; d_gene: -; abundance: -; CDR3aa: CASSQEDGLASTDTQYF; CDR3nt: TGCGCCAGCAGCCAAGAGGACGGTCTCGCTAGCACAGATACGCAGTATTTT
v_gene: TRBV27; j_gene: TRBJ2-1; d_gene: -; abundance: -; CDR3aa: CASSLFDYNEQFF; CDR3nt: TGTGCCAGCAGTTTATTTGACTACAATGAGCAGTTCTTC
v_gene: TRBV19; j_gene: TRBJ1-5; d_gene: -; abundance: -; CDR3aa: CASSIFGSDNQPQHF; CDR3nt: TGTGCCAGTAGTATCTTCGGCAGCGATAATCAGCCCCAGCATTTT
v_gene: TRBV28; j_gene: TRBJ2-3; d_gene: -; abundance: -; CDR3aa: CASAVLRTDTQYF; CDR3nt: TGTGCCAGCGCTGTCCTCAGAACAGATACGCAGTATTTT
v_gene: TRBV15; j_gene: TRBJ2-1; d_gene: -; abundance: -; CDR3aa: CATSRNTLARDNEQFF; CDR3nt: TGTGCCACCAGCAGGAACACCCTAGCGAGGGACAATGAGCAGTTCTTC
v_gene: TRBV2; j_gene: TRBJ2-1; d_gene: -; abundance: -; CDR3aa: CASSDRGRHEQFF; CDR3nt: TGTGCCAGCAGTGATCGGGGCAGGCATGAGCAGTTCTTC
v_gene: TRBV5-1; j_gene: TRBJ1-1; d_gene: TRBD1; abundance: -; CDR3aa: CASSAGTGQTEAFF; CDR3nt: TGCGCCAGCAGCGCCGGGACAGGGCAAACTGAAGCTTTCTTT
v_gene: TRBV10-3; j_gene: TRBJ2-5; d_gene: -; abundance: once; CDR3aa: CAISGGWTVQETQYF; CDR3nt: TGTGCCATCAGTGGGGGGTGGACAGTTCAAGAGACCCAGTACTTC
v_gene: TRBV27; j_gene: TRBJ2-7; d_gene: -; abundance: -; CDR3aa: CASSLAGEGPYEQYF; CDR3nt: TGTGCCAGCAGTTTAGCAGGGGAGGGCCCCTACGAGCAGTACTTC
v_gene: TRBV28; j_gene: TRBJ2-7; d_gene: TRBD2; abundance: -; CDR3aa: CASSLSGRAGEQYF; CDR3nt: TGTGCCAGCAGTTTAAGCGGGAGGGCAGGGGAGCAGTACTTC
v_gene: TRBV7-9; j_gene: TRBJ2-1; d_gene: -; abundance: -; CDR3aa: CASSLIGDNEQFF; CDR3nt: TGTGCCAGCAGCTTAATCGGGGACAATGAGCAGTTCTTC
v_gene: TRBV6-1; j_gene: TRBJ1-4; d_gene: TRBD1; abundance: -; CDR3aa: CASSELGQGGKKLFF; CDR3nt: TGTGCCAGCAGTGAGTTGGGACAGGGCGGGAAAAAACTGTTTTTT
v_gene: TRBV4-1; j_gene: TRBJ1-1; d_gene: TRBD1; abundance: -; CDR3aa: CASSHKPGTGPAEAFF; CDR3nt: TGCGCCAGCAGCCACAAACCCGGGACAGGGCCCGCTGAAGCTTTCTTT
v_gene: TRBV5-4; j_gene: TRBJ2-1; d_gene: -; abundance: -; CDR3aa: CASSLDAEQFF; CDR3nt: TGTGCCAGCAGCCTTGATGCTGAGCAGTTCTTC
v_gene: TRBV4-1; j_gene: TRBJ2-3; d_gene: -; abundance: -; CDR3aa: CASRQIYTDTQYF; CDR3nt: TGCGCCAGCAGACAAATCTACACAGATACGCAGTATTTT
v_gene: TRBV4-1; j_gene: TRBJ2-7; d_gene: TRBD2; abundance: -; CDR3aa: CASSQGLPAGGREQYF; CDR3nt: TGCGCCAGCAGCCAAGGTTTACCAGCGGGAGGTCGCGAGCAGTACTTC
v_gene: TRBV5-1; j_gene: TRBJ2-7; d_gene: TRBD2; abundance: -; CDR3aa: CASSLFGLAGKSYEQYF; CDR3nt: TGCGCCAGCAGCTTATTCGGACTAGCGGGAAAGTCCTACGAGCAGTACTTC
v_gene: TRBV10-3; j_gene: TRBJ2-2; d_gene: TRBD2; abundance: -; CDR3aa: CAIQTSGTGELFF; CDR3nt: TGTGCCATTCAGACTAGCGGCACCGGGGAGCTGTTTTTT
v_gene: TRBV28; j_gene: TRBJ1-1; d_gene: -; abundance: -; CDR3aa: CASSYGVTEAFF; CDR3nt: TGTGCCAGCAGCTACGGCGTGACTGAAGCTTTCTTT
v_gene: TRBV7-9; j_gene: TRBJ2-7; d_gene: -; abundance: -; CDR3aa: CASSSGTEYEQYF; CDR3nt: TGTGCCAGCAGCTCCGGGACGGAGTACGAGCAGTACTTC
v_gene: TRBV4-1; j_gene: TRBJ1-5; d_gene: TRBD1; abundance: -; CDR3aa: CASSQDWTGLNQPQHF; CDR3nt: TGCGCCAGCAGCCAAGATTGGACAGGCCTCAATCAGCCCCAGCATTTT
v_gene: TRBV5-5; j_gene: TRBJ1-2; d_gene: -; abundance: -; CDR3aa: CASSLSGSSYFDYTF; CDR3nt: TGTGCCAGCAGCTTGTCAGGGAGCAGTTACTTTGACTACACCTTC
v_gene: TRBV6-5; j_gene: TRBJ2-1; d_gene: -; abundance: -; CDR3aa: CASSYSPGRMSNEQFF; CDR3nt: TGTGCCAGCAGTTACTCGCCCGGGCGGATGAGCAATGAGCAGTTCTTC
v_gene: TRBV28; j_gene: TRBJ2-7; d_gene: TRBD2; abundance: -; CDR3aa: CATSWAGVAYEQYF; CDR3nt: TGTGCCACTTCCTGGGCGGGAGTTGCCTACGAGCAGTACTTC
v_gene: TRBV28; j_gene: TRBJ1-5; d_gene: TRBD1; abundance: -; CDR3aa: CASSTPDRASNQPQHF; CDR3nt: TGTGCCAGCAGTACGCCGGACAGGGCGAGCAATCAGCCCCAGCATTTT
v_gene: TRBV27; j_gene: TRBJ1-2; d_gene: TRBD1; abundance: -; CDR3aa: CASSPRTGTLYGYTF; CDR3nt: TGTGCCAGCAGTCCCCGGACAGGAACTCTCTATGGCTACACCTTC
v_gene: TRBV14; j_gene: TRBJ1-1; d_gene: -; abundance: -; CDR3aa: CASSQWKNTEAFF; CDR3nt: TGTGCCAGCAGCCAATGGAAGAACACTGAAGCTTTCTTT
v_gene: TRBV9; j_gene: TRBJ2-7; d_gene: TRBD2; abundance: -; CDR3aa: CASSVGVAGSYEQYF; CDR3nt: TGTGCCAGCAGCGTGGGGGTAGCGGGAAGCTACGAGCAGTACTTC
v_gene: TRBV5-1; j_gene: TRBJ1-1; d_gene: -; abundance: -; CDR3aa: CASSRGRANTEAFF; CDR3nt: TGCGCCAGCAGCCGGGGGAGAGCGAACACTGAAGCTTTCTTT
v_gene: TRBV19; j_gene: TRBJ2-2; d_gene: TRBD1; abundance: -; CDR3aa: CASSIAGTGGWELFF; CDR3nt: TGTGCCAGTAGTATAGCCGGGACAGGGGGCTGGGAGCTGTTTTTT
v_gene: TRBV28; j_gene: TRBJ2-2; d_gene: TRBD2; abundance: -; CDR3aa: CASSLLASGTDGELFF; CDR3nt: TGTGCCAGCAGTTTACTTGCTAGCGGGACGGACGGGGAGCTGTTTTTT
v_gene: TRBV13; j_gene: TRBJ1-2; d_gene: TRBD1; abundance: -; CDR3aa: CASSLVGTGDGYTF; CDR3nt: TGTGCCAGCAGCTTAGTGGGGACAGGGGATGGCTACACCTTC
v_gene: TRBV18; j_gene: TRBJ2-1; d_gene: TRBD1; abundance: -; CDR3aa: CASSRQGTYNEQFF; CDR3nt: TGTGCCAGCTCGCGACAGGGGACCTACAATGAGCAGTTCTTC
v_gene: TRBV27; j_gene: TRBJ2-7; d_gene: TRBD1; abundance: -; CDR3aa: CASSPWGTEGYEQYF; CDR3nt: TGTGCCAGCAGTCCTTGGGGGACAGAGGGATACGAGCAGTACTTC
v_gene: TRBV4-1; j_gene: TRBJ1-1; d_gene: -; abundance: -; CDR3aa: CASSQGVLGNTEAFF; CDR3nt: TGCGCCAGCAGCCAAGGCGTCTTGGGGAACACTGAAGCTTTCTTT
v_gene: TRBV5-6; j_gene: TRBJ2-2; d_gene: -; abundance: -; CDR3aa: CASSLGAGMELFF; CDR3nt: TGTGCCAGCAGCTTGGGGGCAGGGATGGAGCTGTTTTTT
v_gene: TRBV15; j_gene: TRBJ2-3; d_gene: -; abundance: -; CDR3aa: CATSRDRVFTDTQYF; CDR3nt: TGTGCCACCAGCAGAGACAGGGTGTTCACAGATACGCAGTATTTT
v_gene: TRBV4-1; j_gene: TRBJ1-4; d_gene: -; abundance: -; CDR3aa: CASSQPGTDEKLFF; CDR3nt: TGCGCCAGCAGCCAACCGGGAACCGATGAAAAACTGTTTTTT
v_gene: TRBV11-2; j_gene: TRBJ2-7; d_gene: -; abundance: -; CDR3aa: CASSLISDMGTTYEQYF; CDR3nt: TGTGCCAGCAGCTTAATTAGCGACATGGGAACGACCTACGAGCAGTACTTC
v_gene: TRBV4-1; j_gene: TRBJ1-1; d_gene: TRBD1; abundance: -; CDR3aa: CASSPGTGDVGTEAFF; CDR3nt: TGCGCCAGCAGCCCCGGGACAGGCGATGTCGGCACTGAAGCTTTCTTT
v_gene: TRBV14; j_gene: TRBJ2-7; d_gene: -; abundance: once; CDR3aa: CASSQGGVHSFGYEQYF; CDR3nt: TGTGCCAGCAGCCAAGGGGGGGTCCACTCGTTTGGCTACGAGCAGTACTTC